Presented here are 20 T cell receptor beta chains from one specimen sequenced in a study of blood T cell repertoires in COVID-19. Data came from immunoSEQ multiplex PCR; TCRdb stores just in-frame clones and leaves some out. The data hold 45,000 to 55,000 clones, with over 75% observed a single time. The specimen sequenced was peripheral blood. The receptors shown here come from a human donor in a cohort sampled during active COVID-19.

This clone was detected only once. The chain links TRBV6-2 or TRBV6-3 to TRBJ2-7, with D perhaps matching TRBD2 (6 bases). V gave up 5 bases and J gave up 0 bases, with 17 bases separating them. Germline CDR1 is MNHEY and CDR2 is SVGEGT. CDR3 length: 16 residues. CDR3 region: CASSPISGRFSYEQYF. The CDR3 bases are TGTGCCAGCAGTCCAATTAGCGGCAGGTTCTCCTACGAGCAGTACTTC.

This chain uses TRBV7-6 with TRBJ2-5; D perhaps matches TRBD2 (7 bases). The CDR3 spans 19 residues. Germline-derived CDR1 and CDR2 are SGHVS and FNYEAQ. The V and J ends lost 2 bases and 2 bases respectively, with 24 bases between them. The CDR3 DNA sequence: TGTGCCAGCAGCTTAAGGGCCCCTTCACAGGGAGGGTATCAAGAGACCCAGTACTTC. Translating it yields CASSLRAPSQGGYQETQYF.

The chain links TRBV30 to TRBJ1-1; TRBD1 might be the D (5 bases). Germline loops: CDR1 GTSNPN, CDR2 SVGIG (reference sequence). The CDR3 contains 11 residues. V was trimmed by 5 bases and J by 7 bases, leaving 11 bases between them. CDR3 bases: TGTGCCTGGGGGCAGGGAGGTGAAGCTTTCTTT. Amino acid sequence: CAWGQGGEAFF.

This chain links TRBV7-2 with TRBJ1-6; tentative D call: TRBD1 (6 bases). CDR1 is SGHTA and CDR2 is FQGNSA in the germline V gene. V lost 1 base and J lost 10, with 14 bases in between. The CDR3 is made up of 15 amino acids. CDR3 coding DNA: TGTGCCAGCAGCTTAGACAGGGTGAGAGGATCACCCCTCCACTTT. Its translation is CASSLDRVRGSPLHF.

V and J are TRBV6-4 and TRBJ1-4; D not resolved. Germline values: CDR1 MRHNA, CDR2 SNTAGT. V was pared by 7 bases and J by 5 bases, with 32 bases between. CDR3 length equals 20 residues. The CDR3 DNA sequence: TGTGCCAGCAACCGGATACCTCGACGGGAAAAGCGCAGGAAAAATGAAAAACTGTTTTTT. It codes for CASNRIPRREKRRKNEKLFF.

V is TRBV27 and J is TRBJ2-1, with 9 bases lining up with TRBD2. CDR1 MNHEY and CDR2 SMNVEV come from the germline V gene (reference sequence). After removal of 2 bases from V and 0 bases from J, the junction contained 8 bases not matched to a gene. The CDR3 spans 18 residues. The DNA for the CDR3 is TGTGCCAGCAGTTTACCAAGACTAGCGGACAGCTCCTACAATGAGCAGTTCTTC. Protein sequence: CASSLPRLADSSYNEQFF.

The J gene is TRBJ2-1, the V gene TRBV5-6; a possible D gene is TRBD2 (6 bases). The CDR3 length is 14 residues. Trimming shortened V by 5 bases and J by 9 bases, and 18 bases separated the two germline ends. The germline CDR1 and CDR2 sequences are SGHDT and YYEEEE. The CDR3 bases are TGTGCCAGCAGACGGGGGATTTATGGGGTTGAGCAGTTCTTC. It encodes CASRRGIYGVEQFF.

A single count supports this clone. This chain links TRBV11-3 with TRBJ2-1, with TRBD2 identical over 8 bases. Germline V lookup: CDR1 SGHNT, CDR2 YENEEA. With 5 bases clipped from V and 9 bases from J, the junction kept 0 bases outside the gene matches. The CDR3 runs to 11 residues. CDR3 loop: CASSRGGEQFF. The DNA for the CDR3 is TGTGCCAGCAGCCGGGGGGGTGAGCAGTTCTTC.

The chain joins TRBV27 to TRBJ2-1; 10 bases line up with TRBD2. Germline-derived CDR1 and CDR2 are MNHEY and SMNVEV (reference sequence). The CDR3 extends over 14 amino acids. The trim removed 7 bases at V and 7 bases at J, leaving 7 bases unmatched. CDR3 coding DNA: TGTGCCAGCACTGGACTAGCGGCCTGGAATGAGCAGTTCTTC. It codes for CASTGLAAWNEQFF.

As concerns this clone: Different DNA sequences within this sample yield the same CDR3. The rearrangement links TRBV7-3 to TRBJ2-3; TRBD2 agrees at 13 bases. V gave up 5 bases and J gave up 4 bases; unmatched junction bases: 6. This CDR3 has 16 residues. Germline lookup yields CDR1 SGHTA and CDR2 FQGTGA. The CDR3 protein is CASSVGLAGDPDTQYF. The CDR3 DNA follows: TGTGCCAGCAGCGTCGGACTAGCGGGAGATCCAGATACGCAGTATTTT.

V and J are TRBV19 and TRBJ2-7; 9 nucleotides align to TRBD2. This CDR3 contains 15 residues. V lost 5 bases and J lost 7; bases outside the gene matches: 12. The germline gives CDR1 LNHDA, CDR2 SQIVND (reference sequence). The CDR3 loop reads CASSVRREGDKEQYF. CDR3 sequence (DNA): TGTGCCAGTAGTGTTCGGCGGGAGGGAGACAAGGAGCAGTACTTC. Complete variable domain (other parts from reference TRBV19 and TRBJ2-7): DGGITQSPKYLFRKEGQNVTLSCEQNLNHDAMYWYRQDPGQGLRLIYYSQIVNDFQKGDIAEGYSVSREKKESFPLTVTSAQKNPTAFYLCASSVRREGDKEQYFGPGTRLTVT.

The CDR3 DNA follows: TGTGCCAGTCAACCAGGGGTCCTTGCCAATTCACCCCTCCACTTT. It yields the protein CASQPGVLANSPLHF. The rearrangement links TRBV19 to TRBJ1-6, with D tentatively TRBD1 (6 bases). The CDR3 runs to 15 residues. Germline CDR1 LNHDA, CDR2 SQIVND (reference sequence). V was shortened by 8 bases and J by 7 bases, with 18 bases between the two germline ends.

The chain employs TRBV2 and TRBJ1-2, with D possibly being TRBD1 (5 bases). The CDR3 is 14 amino acids. V gave up 1 base and J gave up 4 bases, with 10 bases separating them. The V gene's germline CDR1 is SNHLY and CDR2 FYNNEI. The CDR3 region has the DNA TGTGCCAGCAGTGAAGGACAGCACGCCTATGGCTACACCTTC. This encodes CASSEGQHAYGYTF.

The chain uses TRBV11-2 and TRBJ2-1; tentative D call: TRBD2 (6 bases). Per germline, CDR1 SGHAT and CDR2 FQNNGV. The CDR3 totals 14 residues. Between the trimmed V and J ends, which lost 4 bases and 10 bases, there was a span of 17 bases. Written as DNA, the CDR3 is TGTGCCAGCAGCTCCCTGACGGTGCGGGGAGAGCAGTTCTTC. It codes for CASSSLTVRGEQFF.

V gene TRBV3-1 (or the pseudogene TRBV3-2) combines with J gene TRBJ1-2; 10 nucleotides match TRBD1. In germline, CDR1 is LGHDT, CDR2 YNNKEL (reference sequence). The V segment lost 4 bases and the J segment 5 bases; nucleotides outside the gene matches: 1. This CDR3 region has 13 residues. The CDR3 spells CASSRDRGYGYTF. The CDR3, as DNA: TGTGCCAGCAGCCGGGACAGGGGATATGGCTACACCTTC.

The rearrangement uses TRBV7-3 and TRBJ2-3; no reliable D call. V was cut by 2 bases and J by 5 bases, with 11 bases left in between. CDR1 SGHTA and CDR2 FQGTGA come from the germline V gene. The CDR3 consists of 14 residues. CDR3 bases: TGTGCCAGCAGCTTACAACCTAACGGAGATACGCAGTATTTT. Residues: CASSLQPNGDTQYF.

The V gene is TRBV6-5, the J gene TRBJ1-1; D remains ambiguous. V lost 5 bases and J lost 3, with 4 bases in between. CDR1 and CDR2 (germline): MNHEY, SVGAGI. The CDR3 extends over 11 amino acids. The CDR3 DNA is TGTGCCAGCAGTCGAGACACTGAAGCTTTCTTT. Amino acid sequence: CASSRDTEAFF.

The genes are TRBV3-1 (or the pseudogene TRBV3-2) and TRBJ2-3; D might be TRBD1 (6 bases). Trimming removed 1 base from V and 6 bases from J, with 14 bases in between. CDR3 length: 15 residues. Germline CDR1 is LGHDT and CDR2 is YNNKEL (reference sequence). CDR3 coding DNA: TGTGCCAGCAGCCAAGTGAGGACAGCTCAGGATACGCAGTATTTT. Encoded protein: CASSQVRTAQDTQYF.

This clone was counted between two and nine times. The CDR3 sequence is CASSEQVYTGELFF. In DNA, the CDR3 is TGTGCCAGCAGCGAACAGGTCTACACCGGGGAGCTGTTTTTT. This chain connects TRBV21-1 to TRBJ2-2; TRBD1, the table's D call, lacks a check against the DNA. TRBV21-1 is a documented pseudogene. CDR3 length equals 14 residues.

The CDR3 DNA is TGTGCCAGCAGCTTGGAACTGGCGGGGCCCGGCAATGAGCAGTTCTTC. Amino acid sequence: CASSLELAGPGNEQFF. The chain employs TRBV5-4 and TRBJ2-1; maybe TRBD2 (6 bases). Germline CDR1 is SGHNT and CDR2 is YYREEE (reference sequence). CDR3 length: 16 residues. Trimming took 0 bases from V and 6 from J, leaving 16 bases between them.